This record covers a single TCR beta chain. What it binds is unknown. The sample is drawn from a study of vaccination effects on CD4 cells after COVID-19. Libraries were prepared by immunoSEQ multiplex PCR; TCRdb keeps only in-frame clonotypes and omits some of them. The data contain about 81,000 clones, around four fifths of them singletons. The CDR3 spans 14 residues. The trim removed 0 bases at V and 4 bases at J, leaving 3 bases unmatched. The germline CDR1 and CDR2 sequences are SGHRS and YFSETQ. Sequencing was preceded by expansion of antigen-specific CD4+ T cells with viral peptide pools in the ViraFEST assay. At the end of more than 8 days of culture, CD4+ T cells were isolated. Either the BNT162b2 or mRNA-1273 vaccine was given to participants in two doses.

J is TRBJ2-7 and V is TRBV5-1; TRBD1 matches at 8 bases. This receptor was obtained from a human donor who received a COVID-19 vaccine. The sample consisted of CD4+ T cells from PBMCs cultured with HCoV-OC43 spike peptides, taken after COVID-19 vaccination. The subset: HCoV-OC43 spike overlapping peptide pool stimulation. CDR3 bases: TGCGCCAGCAGCTTGGGACAGGGGATGTACGAGCAGTACGTC. This encodes CASSLGQGMYEQYV.